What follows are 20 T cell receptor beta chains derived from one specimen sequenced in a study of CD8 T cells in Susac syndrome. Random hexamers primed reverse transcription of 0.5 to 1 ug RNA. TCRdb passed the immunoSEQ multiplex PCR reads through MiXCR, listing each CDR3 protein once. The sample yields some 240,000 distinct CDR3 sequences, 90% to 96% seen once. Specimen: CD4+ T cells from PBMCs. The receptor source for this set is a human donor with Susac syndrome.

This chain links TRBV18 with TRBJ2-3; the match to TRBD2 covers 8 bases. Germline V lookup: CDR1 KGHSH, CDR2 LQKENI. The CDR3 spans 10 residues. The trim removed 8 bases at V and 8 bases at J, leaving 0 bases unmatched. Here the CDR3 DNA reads TGTGCCAGCAGCGGGGGTACGCAGTATTTT. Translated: CASSGGTQYF.

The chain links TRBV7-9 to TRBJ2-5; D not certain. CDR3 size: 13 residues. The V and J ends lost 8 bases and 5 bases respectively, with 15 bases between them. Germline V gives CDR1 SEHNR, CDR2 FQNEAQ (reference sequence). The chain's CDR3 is CASELSTPETQYF. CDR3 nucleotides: TGTGCCAGCGAGCTTAGTACTCCGGAGACCCAGTACTTC. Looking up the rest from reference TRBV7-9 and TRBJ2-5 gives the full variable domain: DTGVSQNPRHKITKRGQNVTFRCDPISEHNRLYWYRQTLGQGPEFLTYFQNEAQLEKSRLLSDRFSAERPKGSFSTLEIQRTEQGDSAMYLCASELSTPETQYFGPGTRLLVL.

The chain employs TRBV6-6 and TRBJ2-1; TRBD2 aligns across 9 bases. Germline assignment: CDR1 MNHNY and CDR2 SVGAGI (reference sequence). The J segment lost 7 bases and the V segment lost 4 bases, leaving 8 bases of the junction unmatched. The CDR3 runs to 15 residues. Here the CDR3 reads CASSSRVAGENEQFF. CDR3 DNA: TGTGCCAGCAGTTCACGGGTAGCGGGAGAGAATGAGCAGTTCTTC.

This chain's CDR3 is CASSPLSENNEQFF. The CDR3 coding sequence is TGTGCCAGCAGCCCCCTTTCCGAAAACAATGAGCAGTTCTTC. V is TRBV14 and J is TRBJ2-1; D gene unclear. The CDR3 loop spans 14 amino acids. Germline V gene data show CDR1 as SGHDN and CDR2 as FVKESK. Trimming left V 4 bases short and J 5 bases short, with 12 bases between.

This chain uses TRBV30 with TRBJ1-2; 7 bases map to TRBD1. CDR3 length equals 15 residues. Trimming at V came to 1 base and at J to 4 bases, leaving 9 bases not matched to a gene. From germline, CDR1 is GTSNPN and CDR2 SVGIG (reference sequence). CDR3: CAWSGSIGTVYGYTF. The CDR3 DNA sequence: TGTGCCTGGAGTGGATCAATCGGGACAGTCTATGGCTACACCTTC.

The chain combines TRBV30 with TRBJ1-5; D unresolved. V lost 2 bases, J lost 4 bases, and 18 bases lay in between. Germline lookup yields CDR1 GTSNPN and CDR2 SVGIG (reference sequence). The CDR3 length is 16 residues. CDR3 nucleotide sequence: TGTGCCTGGAGTTACCCCCTTTCTTTCGGGAATCAGCCCCAGCATTTT. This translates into CAWSYPLSFGNQPQHF.

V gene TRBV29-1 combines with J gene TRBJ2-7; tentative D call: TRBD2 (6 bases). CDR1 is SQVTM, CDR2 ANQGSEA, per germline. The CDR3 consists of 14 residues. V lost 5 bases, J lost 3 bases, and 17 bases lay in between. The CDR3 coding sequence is TGCAGCGTTTTTACTAGCACCACTCACTACGAGCAGTACTTC. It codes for CSVFTSTTHYEQYF.

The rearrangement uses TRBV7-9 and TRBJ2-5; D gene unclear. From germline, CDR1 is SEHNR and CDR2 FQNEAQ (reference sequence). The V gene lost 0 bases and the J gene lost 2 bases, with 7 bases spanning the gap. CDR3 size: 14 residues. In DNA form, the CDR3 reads TGTGCCAGCAGCTTAGCCGCGTCACAAGAGACCCAGTACTTC. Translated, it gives CASSLAASQETQYF. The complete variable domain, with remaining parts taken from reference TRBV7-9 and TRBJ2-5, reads DTGVSQNPRHKITKRGQNVTFRCDPISEHNRLYWYRQTLGQGPEFLTYFQNEAQLEKSRLLSDRFSAERPKGSFSTLEIQRTEQGDSAMYLCASSLAASQETQYFGPGTRLLVL.

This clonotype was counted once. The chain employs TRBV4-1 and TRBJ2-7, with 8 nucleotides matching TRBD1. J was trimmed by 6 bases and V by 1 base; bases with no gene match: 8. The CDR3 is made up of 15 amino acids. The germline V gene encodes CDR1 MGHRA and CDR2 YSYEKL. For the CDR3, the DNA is TGCGCCAGCAGCCAAGTGAGGACAGGGAGTTTCGAGCAGTACTTC. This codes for CASSQVRTGSFEQYF.

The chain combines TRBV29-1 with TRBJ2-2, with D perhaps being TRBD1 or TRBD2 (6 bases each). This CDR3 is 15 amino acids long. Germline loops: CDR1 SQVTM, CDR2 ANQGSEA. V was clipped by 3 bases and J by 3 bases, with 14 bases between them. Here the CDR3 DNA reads TGCAGCGTTGACGGGGGCCAGGTGGACACCGGGGAGCTGTTTTTT. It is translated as CSVDGGQVDTGELFF.

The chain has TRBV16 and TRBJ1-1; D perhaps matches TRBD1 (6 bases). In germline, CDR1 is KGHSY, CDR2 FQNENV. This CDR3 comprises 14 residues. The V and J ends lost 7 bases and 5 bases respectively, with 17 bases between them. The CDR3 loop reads CASTKVEGETEAFF. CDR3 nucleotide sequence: TGTGCCAGCACAAAAGTCGAGGGGGAGACTGAAGCTTTCTTT.

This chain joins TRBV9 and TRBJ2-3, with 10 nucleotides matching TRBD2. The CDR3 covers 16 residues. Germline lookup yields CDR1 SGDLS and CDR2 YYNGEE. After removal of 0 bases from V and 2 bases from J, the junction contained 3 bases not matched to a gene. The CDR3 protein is CASSVGGTSATDTQYF. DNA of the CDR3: TGTGCCAGCAGCGTAGGGGGGACTAGCGCCACAGATACGCAGTATTTT.

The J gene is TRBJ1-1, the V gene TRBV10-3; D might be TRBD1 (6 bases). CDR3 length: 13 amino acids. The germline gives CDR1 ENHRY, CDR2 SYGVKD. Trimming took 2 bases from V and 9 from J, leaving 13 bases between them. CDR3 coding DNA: TGTGCCATCAGTGAGGGGGGGGCGAGGAAAGCTTTCTTT. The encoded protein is CAISEGGARKAFF.

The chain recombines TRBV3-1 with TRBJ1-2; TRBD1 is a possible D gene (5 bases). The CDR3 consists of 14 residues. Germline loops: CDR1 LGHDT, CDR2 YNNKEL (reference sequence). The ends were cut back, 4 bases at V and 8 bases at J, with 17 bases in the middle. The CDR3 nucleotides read TGTGCCAGCAGCCCCGGGGGGGAGGAAGGCGGCTACACCTTC. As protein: CASSPGGEEGGYTF.

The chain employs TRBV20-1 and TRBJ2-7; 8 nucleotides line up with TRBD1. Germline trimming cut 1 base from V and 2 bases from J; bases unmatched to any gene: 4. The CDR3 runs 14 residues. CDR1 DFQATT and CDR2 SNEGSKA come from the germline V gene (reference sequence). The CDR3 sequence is CSARGTGRTYEQYF. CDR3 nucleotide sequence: TGCAGTGCTAGAGGGACAGGGCGTACCTACGAGCAGTACTTC.

The CDR3: CASSKDSSYNEQFF. In DNA, the CDR3 is TGCGCCAGCAGCAAAGACAGCTCCTACAATGAGCAGTTCTTC. The V call is TRBV5-1, the J call TRBJ2-1, with D perhaps TRBD1 (5 bases). CDR3 length: 14 amino acids. Germline V gene data show CDR1 as SGHRS and CDR2 as YFSETQ. V lost 4 bases and J lost 0, with 8 bases in between.

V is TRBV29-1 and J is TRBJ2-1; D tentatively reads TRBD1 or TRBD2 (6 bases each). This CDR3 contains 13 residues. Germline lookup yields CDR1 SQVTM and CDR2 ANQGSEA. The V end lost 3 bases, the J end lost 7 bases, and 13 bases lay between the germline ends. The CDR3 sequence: CSVDRQAGNEQFF. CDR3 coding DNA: TGCAGCGTTGACCGACAGGCGGGGAATGAGCAGTTCTTC.

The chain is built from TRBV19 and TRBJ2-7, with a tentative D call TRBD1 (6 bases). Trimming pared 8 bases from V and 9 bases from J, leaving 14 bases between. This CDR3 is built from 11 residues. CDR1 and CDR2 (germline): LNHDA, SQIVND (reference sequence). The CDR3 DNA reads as TGTGCCAGTGGATACAGGGATACGCAGTACTTC. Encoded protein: CASGYRDTQYF. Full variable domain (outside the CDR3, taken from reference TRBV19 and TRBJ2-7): DGGITQSPKYLFRKEGQNVTLSCEQNLNHDAMYWYRQDPGQGLRLIYYSQIVNDFQKGDIAEGYSVSREKKESFPLTVTSAQKNPTAFYLCASGYRDTQYFGPGTRLTVT.

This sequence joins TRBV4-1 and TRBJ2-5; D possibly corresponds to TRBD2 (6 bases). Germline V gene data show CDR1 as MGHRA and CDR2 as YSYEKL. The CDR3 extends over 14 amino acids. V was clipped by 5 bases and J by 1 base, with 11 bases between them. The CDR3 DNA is TGCGCCAGCAGCATCCTAGCGATCCAAGAGACCCAGTACTTC. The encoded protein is CASSILAIQETQYF.

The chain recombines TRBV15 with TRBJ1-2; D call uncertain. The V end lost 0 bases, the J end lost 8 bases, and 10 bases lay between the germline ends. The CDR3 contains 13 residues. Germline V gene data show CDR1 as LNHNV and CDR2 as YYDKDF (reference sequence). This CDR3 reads CATSRDFNGGYTF. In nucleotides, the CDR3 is TGTGCCACCAGCAGAGATTTTAATGGGGGCTACACCTTC.